These 5 T cell receptor beta chains were all obtained from the same sample, sequenced in a study of T cells in Graves' hyperthyroidism and ophthalmopathy. Amplification yielded TCR beta CDR3 regions, with RNA transcripts as the source. Using the HTBI primer set, a first-round RT-PCR was run on the TCR CDR3. TCRdb reprocessed the multiplex PCR reads with MiXCR, giving one entry per CDR3 protein. The sample consists of roughly 250,000 distinct CDR3 sequences, roughly 22% of them appearing once. Material: blood. These receptors all come from a man younger than 40 with Graves' ophthalmopathy.

The chain has TRBV18 and TRBJ2-1, with D possibly matching TRBD2 (5 bases). The CDR3 loop spans 15 amino acids. Germline assignment: CDR1 KGHSH and CDR2 LQKENI. The V end lost 3 bases, the J end lost 0 bases, and 9 bases lay between the germline ends. CDR3 DNA: TGTGCCAGCTCACCGGACTTAACCTCCTACAATGAGCAGTTCTTC. This translates into CASSPDLTSYNEQFF.

The chain couples TRBV4-2 to TRBJ2-3; D possibly uses TRBD1 or TRBD2 (6 bases each). From germline, CDR1 is LGHNA and CDR2 YNFKEQ. Trimming shortened V by 2 bases and J by 5 bases, and 17 bases separated the two germline ends. The CDR3 loop spans 16 amino acids. This chain's CDR3 is CASSQWGSGAGDTQYF. CDR3 sequence (DNA): TGTGCCAGCAGCCAATGGGGATCGGGGGCGGGAGATACGCAGTATTTT.

At least ten counts were recorded for this clonotype. This CDR3 reads CASSEVGGGYGYTF. The CDR3 coding sequence is TGTGCCAGCAGTGAAGTTGGGGGCGGCTATGGCTACACCTTC. This chain uses TRBV6-1 with TRBJ1-2, with a weak D call TRBD1 (6 bases). Looked up from germline, CDR1 is MNHNS and CDR2 is SASEGT. Trimming took 1 base from V and 4 from J, leaving 10 bases between them. CDR3 length equals 14 residues.

This clonotype was counted at least ten times. The CDR3 DNA sequence: TGTGCCAGCTCACCGCAACAGGGAACTGAAGCTTTCTTT. This sequence encodes CASSPQQGTEAFF. The rearrangement uses TRBV18 and TRBJ1-1; perhaps TRBD1 as D (6 bases). Per the germline V gene, CDR1 is KGHSH and CDR2 is LQKENI. This CDR3 is built from 13 residues. Trimming pared 3 bases from V and 5 bases from J, leaving 10 bases between.

The J gene is TRBJ2-7, the V gene TRBV27; the match to TRBD2 covers 7 bases. CDR1 MNHEY and CDR2 SMNVEV come from the germline V gene (reference sequence). Unmatched junction bases numbered 7, after V lost 6 bases and J lost 2 bases. This CDR3 region has 14 residues. As DNA, the CDR3 is TGTGCCAGCAGATTGGGGGGAGGGACCTACGAGCAGTACTTC. This codes for CASRLGGGTYEQYF.